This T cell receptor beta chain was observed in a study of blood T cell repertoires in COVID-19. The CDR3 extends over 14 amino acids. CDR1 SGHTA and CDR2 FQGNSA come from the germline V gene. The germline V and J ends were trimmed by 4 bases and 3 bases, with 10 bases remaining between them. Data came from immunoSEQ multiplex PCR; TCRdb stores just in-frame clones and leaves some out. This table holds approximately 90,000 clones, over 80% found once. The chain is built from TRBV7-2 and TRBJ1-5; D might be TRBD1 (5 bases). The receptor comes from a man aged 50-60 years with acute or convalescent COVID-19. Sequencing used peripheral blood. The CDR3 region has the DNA TGTGCCAGCAGCTCGGACATCAACAATCAGCCCCAGCATTTT. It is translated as CASSSDINNQPQHF.